Listed below are T cell receptor beta chains from one sample, sequenced in a study of cytomegalovirus exposure and HLA in healthy donors. Clones were read by immunoSEQ multiplex PCR, and TCRdb kept only the in-frame ones, dropping some. The sample gives under 200,000 clones, 81% of which show up once; less than 15% is in the top ten. Sequenced sample: PBMCs. The receptors stem from a woman aged 50 to 60 in good health and CMV-seronegative. Each CDR3 is given without its conserved first and last residue. D genes are given only for firm matches.

cdr3_length v_call d_call cdr3_aa
14 TRBV4-3 TRBD2 ASSHRLAGSQETQY
13 TRBV7-8 TRBD1 ASSRGQAEGETQY
12 TRBV4-1 TRBD1 ASSQVQGTGELF
13 TRBV7-9 TRBD1 ASSFKGTGKDTQY
12 TRBV5-4 NA ASSLDGSYHEQY
12 TRBV5-1 TRBD1 ASSLGGQAYEQY
13 TRBV28 TRBD1 ASSLRQGANQPQH
14 TRBV5-1 NA ASSLGTLTPTDTQY
13 TRBV28 TRBD2 ASSPPGLADYEQY
12 TRBV6-6 NA ASRLRGGHEKLF
11 TRBV28 NA ARRAGVRYGYT
15 TRBV4-3 TRBD1 ASSQQPGGTNTGELF
14 TRBV5-1 TRBD1 ASRLHTGGYRGEQY
12 TRBV5-6 NA ASSGGGHYNEQF
13 TRBV6-1 TRBD1 ASTTGTAKNYGYT
16 TRBV5-6 TRBD1 ASSTTGTGRSLRHEQY
11 TRBV2 NA ASRGDFFYEQY
13 TRBV6-5 TRBD1 ASSYSRTGNTEAF
13 TRBV7-2 NA ASSLGRRSSYEQY
12 TRBV7-9 NA ASSLGGLNQPQH
13 TRBV13 TRBD2 ASSSLAGGTETQY
9 TRBV29-1 NA SVGDTDTQY
14 TRBV7-2 TRBD2 ASSLPGLAAYNEQF
11 TRBV5-6 NA ASSYDRGYGYT
11 TRBV5-1 NA ASSLAGLMTQY
14 TRBV28 TRBD2 ASSSSGTTTNNEQF
13 TRBV2 NA ASVQEYSSYNEQF
13 TRBV6-1 TRBD1 ASSFYYRDSYEQY
13 TRBV19 TRBD1 ASSTTGGLDEKLF
10 TRBV7-9 NA ASSLARSGAF
9 TRBV2 NA ASSQVNEQF
14 TRBV19 TRBD1 ASSTPGQVSNQPQH
15 TRBV11-2 TRBD1 ASSLGPGQGHLGELF
16 TRBV28 TRBD1 ASSAYGGQGISGNTIY
14 TRBV4-1 TRBD1 ASSQEGGQPNEKLF
10 TRBV18 NA ASSTYTDTQY
14 TRBV19 TRBD1 ASNLNPPDRAGGYT
16 TRBV4-1 NA ASSPPPSPLSIGGELF
16 TRBV2 TRBD2 ASARSAGGPSEVYEQY
13 TRBV27 TRBD2 ASSLNSGRLNEQF
12 TRBV19 NA ASRYRAGTGELF